A selection of T cell receptor beta chains follows, all from one sample in a study of follicular helper T cells after annual influenza vaccination. Sequencing used immunoSEQ multiplex PCR; TCRdb keeps in-frame clones, though not all of them. The data hold around 1,300 clones, with approximately 86% observed a single time. The source was CXCR5+ CD38+ circulating T follicular helper cells from blood, collected on the day of influenza vaccination. These TCRs come from an adult who received the influenza vaccine. Both conserved end residues are part of each CDR3. The D gene is left open where the match is weak. Expanded clones are given a class, and other clones once, few, many or no size at all.

abundance	v_gene	d_gene	j_gene	CDR3nt	CDR3aa
few	TRBV30	-	TRBJ1-6	TGTGCCTGGAGTGACGGGGGAAATTCACCCCTCCACTTT	CAWSDGGNSPLHF
-	TRBV11-2	TRBD1	TRBJ2-3	TGTGCCAGCAGCAAGGACAGGGGAGGTGGGACAGATACGCAGTATTTT	CASSKDRGGGTDTQYF
once	TRBV10-3	-	TRBJ2-3	TGTGCCATCAGTGGGGGGAGTATTGCCTCGGATACGCAGTATTTT	CAISGGSIASDTQYF
-	TRBV7-2	-	TRBJ2-1	TGTGCCAGCAGCTCGGGACCGGTAACCTACAATGAGCAGTTCTTC	CASSSGPVTYNEQFF
-	TRBV15	-	TRBJ1-1	TGTGCCACCAGCAGAGAAACCCGTAACACTGAAGCTTTCTTT	CATSRETRNTEAFF
-	TRBV19	-	TRBJ2-5	TGTGCCAGTAGTATAAAGGGGGAGACCCAGTACTTC	CASSIKGETQYF
few	TRBV30	TRBD1	TRBJ1-6	TGTGCCTGGAAGACAGGGATCTACTCACCCCTCCACTTT	CAWKTGIYSPLHF
-	TRBV5-4	-	TRBJ2-3	TGTGCCAGCTACTCAACCGGGGAGGCAGATACGCAGTATTTT	CASYSTGEADTQYF
-	TRBV5-1	-	TRBJ1-4	TGCGCCAGCAGATCGACAGCAACTAATGAAAAACTGTTTTTT	CASRSTATNEKLFF
-	TRBV4-3	TRBD2	TRBJ2-7	TGCGCCAGCAGCCAAGATCTAGGGGCAGGGAGGGCCTACGAGCAGTACTTC	CASSQDLGAGRAYEQYF
-	TRBV9	TRBD1	TRBJ1-6	TGTGCCAGCAGCCCTCAACAGGGGTCGCATTCACCCCTCCACTTT	CASSPQQGSHSPLHF
-	TRBV6-1	TRBD1	TRBJ1-5	TGTGCCAGCACCACGGACAGGGGGTATCAGCCCCAGCATTTT	CASTTDRGYQPQHF
-	TRBV7-6	TRBD1	TRBJ1-1	TGTGCCAGCAGCCCCGGTGTGGGCAGGGGGACCACTGAAGCTTTCTTT	CASSPGVGRGTTEAFF
once	TRBV6-1	-	TRBJ2-3	TGTGCCAGCAGTGACGTGGGGGCAGGGACAGATACGCAGTATTTT	CASSDVGAGTDTQYF